This TCR beta chain was observed in a study of T cells in pancreatic ductal adenocarcinoma. Overall study findings and caveats: Comparisons of tumor and blood clonality may show falsely lower tumor diversity. Results skew toward the minority of patients with early-stage disease. Blood clonality (around 0.066) did not differ significantly from tumor (about 0.12).

From germline, CDR1 is SGHKS and CDR2 YYEKEE (reference sequence). Trimming removed 6 bases from V and 9 bases from J, with 19 bases in between. The CDR3 is 15 residues long. A note on this clone: Its antigen is unknown.

The selected patients with pancreatic ductal adenocarcinoma had surgery but no neoadjuvant therapy. Sequenced by immunoSEQ multiplex PCR; TCRdb stores in-frame clones only, minus some. The sample consists of under 6,500 clones, 72% of them appearing once. The clonotype originates from a human donor with pancreatic ductal adenocarcinoma. Sequencing input: pancreatic tumor tissue. The rearrangement links TRBV5-5 to TRBJ1-6; maybe TRBD1 (5 bases). CDR3 nucleotides: TGTGCCAGCATTGTCGCGGGGGGTAACGGTTCACCCCTCCACTTT. Encoded protein: CASIVAGGNGSPLHF.